Below, 13 T cell receptor beta chains from the same sample are listed, as sequenced in a study of beta chain features in type 1 diabetes. Study findings and constraints: Shortening of TCRB CDR3s, moderate but significant, appeared in all four CD4+ subsets of Type 1 diabetes patients.

The antigens these receptors bind are not known. TCRB transcripts that were expressed got sequenced, as all of the isolated RNA had been reverse transcribed. Some clones are missing from TCRdb's copy, which holds only in-frame ones; the method was immunoSEQ multiplex PCR. The sample has roughly 350,000 clones; around 9.6% are singletons. Source material: central memory CD4+ T cells from blood. The receptors stem from a young man with type 1 diabetes.

This clone has only a few counts. The chain carries TRBV6-5 and TRBJ1-5; D remains unclear. Germline CDR1 reads MNHEY; CDR2 reads SVGAGI. This CDR3 is 14 amino acids long. Trimming took off 3 bases at V and 12 bases at J, with 18 bases between the two ends. CDR3 amino acids: CASSYSPSGGSQHF. In DNA form, the CDR3 reads TGTGCCAGCAGTTATTCCCCGTCCGGAGGAAGCCAGCATTTT.

This clone was seen many times. The V and J genes are TRBV27 and TRBJ1-1; no definite D call. Trimming pared 2 bases from V and 0 bases from J, leaving 4 bases between. Germline V gene sequence: CDR1 MNHEY, CDR2 SMNVEV (reference sequence). CDR3 length equals 13 residues. This CDR3 is CASSLLVNTEAFF. For the CDR3, the DNA is TGTGCCAGCAGTTTACTCGTGAACACTGAAGCTTTCTTT.

The chain combines TRBV27 with TRBJ1-1; 10 positions match TRBD1. Losses at the gene ends were 8 bases for V and 1 base for J; bases not matched to a gene: 1. The CDR3 length is 13 residues. Germline lookup yields CDR1 MNHEY and CDR2 SMNVEV (reference sequence). The DNA of the CDR3 is TGTGCCAGCGGACAGGGGGAGAACACTGAAGCTTTCTTT. Protein sequence: CASGQGENTEAFF.

The chain has TRBV6-4 and TRBJ1-5, with a possible D match to TRBD1 (5 bases). The V gene's germline CDR1 is MRHNA and CDR2 SNTAGT. This CDR3 spans 15 amino acids. The V end was cut by 6 bases, the J end by 2 bases, with 14 bases between. The CDR3 nucleotides read TGTGCCAGCAGCCCGCAGGGAGGGGGCAATCAGCCCCAGCATTTT. Translation: CASSPQGGGNQPQHF.

The chain uses TRBV7-2 and TRBJ2-1; the match to TRBD2 covers 9 bases. Trimming cost V 5 bases and J 7 bases; bases outside gene matches: 9. Germline CDR1 is SGHTA and CDR2 is FQGNSA. The CDR3 covers 15 residues. In nucleotides, the CDR3 is TGTGCCAGCAGCGCGGGACTAGCCCTGGGGAATGAGCAGTTCTTC. It encodes CASSAGLALGNEQFF. Together with reference TRBV7-2 and TRBJ2-1, the CDR3 gives the full variable domain: GAGVSQSPSNKVTEKGKDVELRCDPISGHTALYWYRQSLGQGLEFLIYFQGNSAPDKSGLPSDRFSAERTGGSVSTLTIQRTQQEDSAVYLCASSAGLALGNEQFFGPGTRLTVL.

This clone was counted a few times. The chain links TRBV6-6 to TRBJ2-1; D unclear. Germline V gene data show CDR1 as MNHNY and CDR2 as SVGAGI (reference sequence). This CDR3 is 14 amino acids long. V lost 6 bases to trimming and J lost 2 bases, with 11 bases between them. The DNA for the CDR3 is TGTGCCAGCAGCCCCCGAGCCCCCTACAATGAGCAGTTCTTC. This gives the protein CASSPRAPYNEQFF.

Only a few counts were recorded for this clone. The chain recombines TRBV5-1 with TRBJ2-2; D tentatively reads TRBD1 or TRBD2 (6 bases each). The germline gives CDR1 SGHRS, CDR2 YFSETQ. V lost 5 bases and J 3 bases, leaving 11 bases between the germline ends. The CDR3 sequence is 14 residues long. The chain's CDR3 is CASSSGEDTGELFF. CDR3 DNA: TGCGCCAGCAGTTCAGGGGAGGACACCGGGGAGCTGTTTTTT. Combining the CDR3 with reference TRBV5-1 and TRBJ2-2 gives the whole variable domain KAGVTQTPRYLIKTRGQQVTLSCSPISGHRSVSWYQQTPGQGLQFLFEYFSETQRNKGNFPGRFSGRQFSNSRSEMNVSTLELGDSALYLCASSSGEDTGELFFGEGSRLTVL.

This clone was seen a few times. The rearrangement joins TRBV7-2 to TRBJ2-5, with TRBD2 matching over 10 bases. Trimming removed 6 bases from V and 5 bases from J; junction bases left unmatched: 12. Germline V gives CDR1 SGHTA, CDR2 FQGNSA. The length of the CDR3 is 16 residues. The CDR3 DNA sequence: TGTGCCAGCAGGGCAGGACTAGCGGAGACCGTGGAGACCCAGTACTTC. This sequence encodes CASRAGLAETVETQYF.

There are a few counts of this clone. The rearrangement joins TRBV27 to TRBJ2-3; D not certain. The CDR3 has 14 amino acids. V lost 3 bases and J 0 bases, leaving 7 bases between the germline ends. Germline V gene sequence: CDR1 MNHEY, CDR2 SMNVEV (reference sequence). CDR3 DNA sequence: TGTGCCAGCAGTTTGCGGCAGAGCACAGATACGCAGTATTTT. Translated: CASSLRQSTDTQYF.

This clone was seen more than once but under ten times. The J gene is TRBJ2-7, the V gene TRBV28; 9 nucleotides line up with TRBD1. This CDR3 has 14 residues. After removal of 5 bases from V and 3 bases from J, the junction contained 5 bases not matched to a gene. CDR1 is MDHEN, CDR2 SYDVKM, per germline. The CDR3 DNA sequence: TGTGCCAGCAGTACAGGGGGCGCGTACTACGAGCAGTACTTC. This translates into CASSTGGAYYEQYF.

The chain recombines TRBV5-1 with TRBJ2-7; D is unresolved. The V gene's germline CDR1 is SGHRS and CDR2 YFSETQ. The V end was cut by 0 bases, the J end by 5 bases, with 12 bases between. The CDR3 spans 14 residues. CDR3 DNA sequence: TGCGCCAGCAGCTTGGAGTTCGGCGGCCACGAGCAGTACTTC. This codes for CASSLEFGGHEQYF.

There are a few counts of this clone. The chain couples TRBV7-2 to TRBJ2-1, with 10 bases identical to TRBD2. Germline-derived CDR1 and CDR2 are SGHTA and FQGNSA. The ends lost 0 bases at V and 7 bases at J; junction bases unmatched: 9. The CDR3 runs 17 residues. CDR3: CASSLAQSSGRVNEQFF. The CDR3 DNA follows: TGTGCCAGCAGCTTAGCGCAATCTAGCGGGAGAGTAAATGAGCAGTTCTTC.

This rearrangement joins TRBV29-1 to TRBJ2-7; D uncertain. The CDR3 is made up of 13 amino acids. V lost 6 bases and J 0 bases, leaving 12 bases between the germline ends. The germline CDR1 and CDR2 sequences are SQVTM and ANQGSEA. CDR3 protein: CSVREVSSYEQYF. The CDR3, as DNA: TGCAGCGTCCGAGAGGTCAGCTCCTACGAGCAGTACTTC.